This T cell receptor beta chain was captured by sequencing in a study of cytomegalovirus exposure and HLA in healthy donors. Study-level findings and limits: In a later analysis, CMV-associated beta chains were mostly HLA-associated, it appeared. It was reported that TCR beta sequences correctly inferred the HLA-A and HLA-B alleles for most subjects. For most TCR sequences rarity was the rule, although some public TCRs occurred in many donors.

Germline V gene data show CDR1 as SGHVS and CDR2 as FQNEAQ. V lost 1 base, J lost 4 bases, and 2 bases stayed unmatched. The CDR3 spans 14 residues. Concerning this clone: Its antigen is as yet unknown. Other DNA variants within this sample encode the same CDR3.

With 60 Vbeta and 13 Jbeta primers, the PCR was carried out. Libraries were prepared by immunoSEQ multiplex PCR; TCRdb keeps only in-frame clonotypes and omits some of them. Among under 300,000 clones listed, around 90% were seen once. The TCR sequence derives from a girl aged 2 to 10 in good health and CMV-seronegative. J is TRBJ2-7 and V is TRBV7-8; TRBD1 matches 9 bases. Sequenced: PBMCs. The CDR3 protein is CASSLGDRVYEQYF. The CDR3 region has the DNA TGTGCCAGCAGCTTAGGGGACAGGGTTTACGAGCAGTACTTC.